The present entry profiles one TCR beta chain with its context. This was the immunoSEQ v3.0 assay at survey level. Sequenced by immunoSEQ multiplex PCR; TCRdb stores in-frame clones only, minus some. Among 8,000 or so clones listed, roughly 80% were seen once. These data come from a study of long-term antiretroviral therapy in people with HIV. Germline V gene data show CDR1 as SQVTM and CDR2 as ANQGSEA. The V gene lost 4 bases and the J gene lost 8 bases, with 11 bases spanning the gap. The length of the CDR3 is 11 residues. Here the sequenced sample was unsorted PBMCs, taken about 2.6 years before starting antiretroviral therapy. The TCR was taken from a man aged 35-49 years with HIV. This chain links TRBV29-1 with TRBJ1-2; D possibly corresponds to TRBD1 (5 bases). The CDR3 loop reads CSVAKGPGYTF. CDR3 coding DNA: TGCAGCGTTGCGAAGGGACCCGGCTACACCTTC.